The 13 T cell receptor beta chains presented below share a single source sample, sequenced in a study of OX40 agonist ivuxolimab in advanced cancers. Clones were read by immunoSEQ multiplex PCR, and TCRdb kept only the in-frame ones, dropping some. In the table there are 65,000 to 80,000 clones, roughly four fifths of which are singletons. The sample in question was CD4+ or CD8+ T cells sorted from blood, obtained in a trial of the OX40 agonist ivuxolimab. Receptors originate from an adult with an advanced solid tumor such as melanoma, head and neck, liver or kidney cancer.

The genes are TRBV9 and TRBJ1-3; possibly TRBD1 for D (6 bases). The CDR3 length is 14 residues. Trimming stripped 3 bases from V and 4 bases from J, with 11 bases between. The germline CDR1 and CDR2 sequences are SGDLS and YYNGEE. The CDR3 nucleotides are TGTGCCAGCAGCGCCGGACAGAGCGGAAACACCATATATTTT. This encodes CASSAGQSGNTIYF.

This CDR3 is CSVAGTSGRAVDTQYF. Here the CDR3 DNA reads TGCAGCGTTGCCGGGACTAGCGGGAGGGCGGTAGATACGCAGTATTTT. This chain connects TRBV29-1 to TRBJ2-3; 16 nucleotides align to TRBD2. J lost 5 bases, V lost 4 bases, and 6 bases had no gene match. This CDR3 is built from 16 residues. Per germline, CDR1 SQVTM and CDR2 ANQGSEA.

The rearrangement uses TRBV28 and TRBJ2-3; D not resolved. The CDR3 loop spans 11 amino acids. CDR1 and CDR2 from the germline V gene are MDHEN and SYDVKM. Trimming removed 2 bases from V and 5 bases from J, with 2 bases in between. CDR3 DNA sequence: TGTGCCAGCAGTTTAGAAGATACGCAGTATTTT. This codes for CASSLEDTQYF.

CDR3 coding DNA: TGTGCCAGCAGCTTAAGGGCGATGGGCGCCACCAGCTCCTACAATGAGCAGTTCTTC. It translates to CASSLRAMGATSSYNEQFF. This rearrangement joins TRBV7-6 to TRBJ2-1; D gene ambiguous. CDR1 is SGHVS and CDR2 is FNYEAQ in the germline V gene. The CDR3 sequence is 19 residues long. The V and J ends lost 2 bases and 0 bases respectively, with 20 bases between them.

This CDR3 is CASSVGRGGTVYEQYF. CDR3 sequence (DNA): TGTGCCAGCAGCGTAGGCCGTGGCGGGACAGTCTACGAGCAGTACTTC. The chain uses TRBV9 and TRBJ2-7, with a weak D call TRBD1 (7 bases). V was cut by 0 bases and J by 3 bases, with 16 bases left in between. There are 16 residues in the CDR3. The germline CDR1 and CDR2 sequences are SGDLS and YYNGEE.

The chain employs TRBV5-1 and TRBJ2-7; D is possibly TRBD2 (5 bases). CDR3 length: 15 residues. V was shortened by 0 bases and J by 9 bases, with 19 bases between the two germline ends. Germline CDR1 reads SGHRS; CDR2 reads YFSETQ. CDR3 loop: CASSLGPQAGVWQYF. CDR3 in DNA: TGCGCCAGCAGCTTGGGTCCCCAGGCCGGGGTTTGGCAGTACTTC.

The chain carries TRBV9 and TRBJ2-5; D is perhaps TRBD2 (7 bases). Trimming cost V 0 bases and J 2 bases, with 11 bases left between them. Germline CDR1 reads SGDLS; CDR2 reads YYNGEE. This CDR3 has 15 amino acids. CDR3 amino acids: CASSVEGGLQETQYF. The CDR3 DNA reads as TGTGCCAGCAGCGTAGAGGGGGGGCTGCAAGAGACCCAGTACTTC.

This chain uses TRBV2 with TRBJ1-1; D is unclear. The V and J ends lost 7 bases and 1 base respectively, with 7 bases between them. CDR1 is SNHLY and CDR2 is FYNNEI in the germline V gene. The CDR3 sequence is 12 residues long. The CDR3 bases are TGTGCCAGCACCGACTCGAACACTGAAGCTTTCTTT. Its translation: CASTDSNTEAFF.

CDR3 amino acids: CASSQPDTKESTDTQYF. CDR3 in DNA: TGCGCCAGCAGTCAGCCGGATACGAAGGAGAGTACAGATACGCAGTATTTT. The rearrangement links TRBV23-1 to TRBJ2-3, with no clear D. TRBV23-1 carries the ORF label, with uncertain function. CDR3 length: 17 residues. Trimming pared 3 bases from V and 3 bases from J, leaving 19 bases between.

This clone was found once. This rearrangement joins TRBV6-5 to TRBJ2-1; D gene unclear. V was shortened by 5 bases and J by 6 bases, with 14 bases between the two germline ends. Germline-derived CDR1 and CDR2 are MNHEY and SVGAGI. The CDR3 is made up of 14 amino acids. This CDR3 is CASSIRDDPNEQFF. DNA for the CDR3: TGTGCCAGCAGTATCAGAGACGACCCCAATGAGCAGTTCTTC.

V is TRBV5-1 and J is TRBJ2-1, with D maybe TRBD1 (6 bases). Germline CDR1 reads SGHRS; CDR2 reads YFSETQ. V dropped 3 bases and J dropped 6 bases, with 13 bases sitting between them. The length of the CDR3 is 14 residues. The DNA for the CDR3 is TGCGCCAGCAGCTGGGGTGGGGACATCAATGAGCAGTTCTTC. Its protein product is CASSWGGDINEQFF.

CDR3 amino acids: CASSSAPSWMNTEAFF. In DNA, the CDR3 is TGTGCCAGCAGCTCAGCCCCAAGCTGGATGAACACTGAAGCTTTCTTT. The chain links TRBV5-4 to TRBJ1-1, with D unresolved. The CDR3 has 16 residues. Germline V gene sequence: CDR1 SGHNT, CDR2 YYREEE (reference sequence). Deletions cut 3 bases from V and 0 bases from J, with 15 bases between.

J is TRBJ2-2 and V is TRBV5-4; D remains ambiguous. Germline CDR1 and CDR2: SGHNT and YYREEE (reference sequence). Trimming took 1 base from V and 1 from J, leaving 5 bases between them. The CDR3 consists of 14 residues. This CDR3 reads CASSLWGNTGELFF. CDR3 in DNA: TGTGCCAGCAGCTTGTGGGGGAACACCGGGGAGCTGTTTTTT.